This TCR beta chain comes out of a study of Ad26.COV2.S vaccination and SARS-CoV-2 variants. General study findings and limits: Vaccine recipients had higher spike-specific TCR breadth than placebo recipients. Once vaccination had occurred, spike-specific CD8+ and CD4+ T cell responses reportedly showed substantial breadth.

Details on this clone: The target antigen is unknown.

From germline, CDR1 is SGHRS and CDR2 YFSETQ. The CDR3 has 13 residues. With 4 bases removed from V and 4 bases from J, the gap between germline ends came to 12 bases. Clones were read by immunoSEQ multiplex PCR, and TCRdb kept only the in-frame ones, dropping some. The table lists over 85,000 clones, around 82% of them singletons. The sequence was obtained from a human donor who had recovered from COVID-19. Sequenced here: peripheral blood, sampled after recovery from COVID-19. The V and J genes are TRBV5-1 and TRBJ2-7; possible D gene TRBD2, 5 bases. In DNA, the CDR3 is TGCGCCAGCAGCGCGGCGAGGGAATACGAGCAGTACTTC. Protein sequence: CASSAAREYEQYF.